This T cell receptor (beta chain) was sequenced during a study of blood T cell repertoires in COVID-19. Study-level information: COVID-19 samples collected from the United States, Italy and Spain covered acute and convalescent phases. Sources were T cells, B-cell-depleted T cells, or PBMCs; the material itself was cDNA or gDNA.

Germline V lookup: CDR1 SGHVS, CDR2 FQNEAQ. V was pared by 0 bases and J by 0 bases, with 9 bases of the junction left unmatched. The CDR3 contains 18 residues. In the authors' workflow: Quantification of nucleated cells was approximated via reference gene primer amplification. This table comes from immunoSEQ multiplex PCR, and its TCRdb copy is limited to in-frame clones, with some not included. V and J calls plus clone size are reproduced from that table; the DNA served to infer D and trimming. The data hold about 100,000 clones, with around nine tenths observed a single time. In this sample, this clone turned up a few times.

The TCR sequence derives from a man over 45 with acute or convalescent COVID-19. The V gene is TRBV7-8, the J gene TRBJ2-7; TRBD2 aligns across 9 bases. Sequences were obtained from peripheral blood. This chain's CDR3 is CASSLAGRRAGGSYEQYF. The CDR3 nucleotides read TGTGCCAGCAGCTTAGCTGGTCGACGAGCGGGGGGCTCCTACGAGCAGTACTTC.